This paragraph covers one TCR beta chain sequence. Original analysis: The assay estimated nucleated cells by amplifying reference gene primers. Method: immunoSEQ multiplex PCR; TCRdb's copy keeps in-frame clones and lacks some. V, J and clone size are taken as reported in that table, and D and trimming were inferred from the DNA itself. The data show roughly 250,000 clones, with roughly 87% seen just once and 0.7% to 0.85% held by the top ten. This CDR3 has 15 amino acids. Germline V gene lookup returns CDR1 WNHNN and CDR2 SYGVQD (reference sequence). The germline V and J ends were trimmed by 0 bases and 4 bases, with 10 bases remaining between them. The record originates from a study of blood T cell repertoires in COVID-19. Background on the study: The United States, Italy and Spain were the sources of the acute and convalescent COVID-19 samples. In each case, the material was cDNA or gDNA derived from T cells, B-cell-depleted T cells, or PBMCs.

The chain joins TRBV10-1 to TRBJ2-1, with D possibly being TRBD1 (6 bases). This clonotype was obtained from a woman in her 30s with acute or convalescent COVID-19. What was sequenced was peripheral blood. The CDR3 spells CASSESNGQYNEQFF. CDR3 nucleotide sequence: TGCGCCAGCAGTGAGTCGAACGGACAGTACAATGAGCAGTTCTTC.